This T cell receptor (beta chain) derives from a study of T cells in localized non-small cell lung cancer. The table came from immunoSEQ multiplex PCR; TCRdb's copy has only in-frame clones and leaves some out. The top ten clones hold around 15% of a sample with some 90,000 clones, 87% of them seen once. Germline V lookup: CDR1 SGHAT, CDR2 FQNNGV. CDR3 length equals 13 residues. Between the trimmed V and J ends, which lost 0 bases and 7 bases, there was a span of 4 bases. Study-wide results and limits: In adjacent lung appeared a median around 62 of the top 100 tumor clones. Blood T cell density predicted longer survival; adjacent-lung clonality, shorter. Among the tissues sampled, uninvolved adjacent lung had the highest T cell clonality, above tumor. Sequencing involved a lone tumor region, leaving heterogeneity possible.

Note on this clone: Antigen specificity is unknown.

The sequence was obtained from a man aged 35-69 years with stage I squamous cell lung carcinoma. This chain links TRBV11-2 with TRBJ1-6; D not certain. The specimen was peripheral blood, collected before any cancer treatment. The CDR3 loop reads CASSLDPNSPLHF. CDR3 sequence (DNA): TGTGCCAGCAGCTTAGATCCCAATTCACCCCTCCACTTT. Full variable domain (missing parts from reference TRBV11-2 and TRBJ1-6): EAGVAQSPRYKIIEKRQSVAFWCNPISGHATLYWYQQILGQGPKLLIQFQNNGVVDDSQLPKDRFSAERLKGVDSTLKIQPAKLEDSAVYLCASSLDPNSPLHFGNGTRLTVT.